These 26 T cell receptor beta chains share one sample of origin, sequenced in a study of CD8+ T cells in alopecia areata. Treatment denoted: oral pan-JAK inhibitor, 5-10 mg twice daily. Sequencing templates came from extracted RNA that was reverse transcribed into cDNA. The assay was immunoSEQ multiplex PCR, and TCRdb's table has in-frame clones only and misses some. The table shows about 99,000 clones, with just over 85% occurring only once. This sample comprised CD8+ T cells sorted from blood, obtained between weeks 30 and 35, from a patient treated with tofacitinib. These receptors all stem from a human donor with alopecia areata.

This chain joins TRBV12-5 and TRBJ2-7; 7 nucleotides align to TRBD1. Germline V lookup: CDR1 LGHNT, CDR2 FRNRAP. The CDR3 is 14 residues long. V gave up 4 bases and J gave up 3 bases; unmatched junction bases: 6. The DNA for the CDR3 is TGTGCTAGTGGTTCCTTAGGGGGCCGCTACGAGCAGTACTTC. The encoded protein is CASGSLGGRYEQYF.

This clone appeared a few times. The gene calls are TRBV7-9 and TRBJ2-7; 10 positions agree with TRBD1. The CDR3 runs to 14 residues. Trimming removed 1 base from V and 5 bases from J; junction bases left unmatched: 2. Germline CDR1 SEHNR, CDR2 FQNEAQ (reference sequence). CDR3 sequence (DNA): TGTGCCAGCAGCTTAGTGGGACAGGGGAACGAGCAGTACTTC. Its protein product is CASSLVGQGNEQYF.

This clone was recorded a few times. In nucleotides, the CDR3 is TGTGCCAGCACCGAGGGACTAGCGGCACCCTACGAGCAGTACTTC. Translated: CASTEGLAAPYEQYF. This chain links TRBV5-6 with TRBJ2-7, with 11 bases lining up with TRBD2. There are 15 residues in the CDR3. With 6 bases clipped from V and 2 bases from J, the junction kept 7 bases outside the gene matches. The germline gives CDR1 SGHDT, CDR2 YYEEEE. Based on the CDR3 plus reference TRBV5-6 and TRBJ2-7, the full variable domain is DAGVTQSPTHLIKTRGQQVTLRCSPKSGHDTVSWYQQALGQGPQFIFQYYEEEERQRGNFPDRFSGHQFPNYSSELNVNALLLGDSALYLCASTEGLAAPYEQYFGPGTRLTVT.

J is TRBJ2-7 and V is TRBV14; 7 positions agree with TRBD1. V gave up 3 bases and J gave up 4 bases; unmatched junction bases: 6. From germline, CDR1 is SGHDN and CDR2 FVKESK. This CDR3 spans 14 amino acids. CDR3 residues: CASSQIGTAYEQYF. CDR3 nucleotides: TGTGCCAGCAGCCAGATTGGGACAGCTTACGAGCAGTACTTC.

The V call is TRBV4-2, the J call TRBJ2-1; 10 bases map to TRBD2. With 0 bases clipped from V and 2 bases from J, the junction kept 1 base outside the gene matches. Germline CDR1 reads LGHNA; CDR2 reads YNFKEQ. There are 16 residues in the CDR3. CDR3 protein: CASSQDGTSAYNEQFF. DNA of the CDR3: TGTGCCAGCAGCCAAGATGGGACTAGCGCCTACAATGAGCAGTTCTTC.

V usage is TRBV7-9 and J usage is TRBJ1-1; 7 nucleotides match TRBD1. CDR1 SEHNR and CDR2 FQNEAQ come from the germline V gene (reference sequence). The CDR3 is 15 amino acids. Trimming removed 5 bases from V and 1 base from J; junction bases left unmatched: 7. CDR3 region: CASSITGTENTEAFF. The CDR3, as DNA: TGTGCCAGCAGCATAACCGGGACAGAGAACACTGAAGCTTTCTTT.

This clone was seen a single time. J is TRBJ2-1 and V is TRBV27; D is unclear. Germline-derived CDR1 and CDR2 are MNHEY and SMNVEV (reference sequence). The CDR3 totals 14 residues. Trimming removed 4 bases at V and 0 bases at J, with 7 bases between. The CDR3 sequence is CASSSRSSYNEQFF. The CDR3 DNA reads as TGTGCCAGCAGTTCTCGGAGCTCCTACAATGAGCAGTTCTTC.

This chain links TRBV11-2 with TRBJ2-3; the match to TRBD2 covers 10 bases. Trimming cost V 1 base and J 2 bases; bases outside gene matches: 6. Germline V CDR1 and CDR2: SGHAT, FQNNGV. This CDR3 spans 17 amino acids. The CDR3 DNA follows: TGTGCCAGCAGCTTAGGATCTAGCGGGAGCTTCACAGATACGCAGTATTTT. Encoded protein: CASSLGSSGSFTDTQYF.

The genes are TRBV14 and TRBJ2-7; tentative D call: TRBD2 (5 bases). V shed 4 bases and J shed 4 bases, with 11 bases lying between them. The germline V gene has CDR1 SGHDN and CDR2 FVKESK. The CDR3 length is 13 residues. CDR3 DNA sequence: TGTGCCAGCAGCCCACTGGACTTGTACGAGCAGTACTTC. Its protein product is CASSPLDLYEQYF.

This clone has just a few counts. The chain recombines TRBV19 with TRBJ2-7; D unclear. Trimming pared 5 bases from V and 0 bases from J, leaving 2 bases between. This CDR3 comprises 11 residues. Per the germline V gene, CDR1 is LNHDA and CDR2 is SQIVND (reference sequence). CDR3 DNA sequence: TGTGCCAGTAGTGACTCCTACGAGCAGTACTTC. Translating it yields CASSDSYEQYF.

The gene calls are TRBV9 and TRBJ1-1, with D uncertain. Trimming took 2 bases from V and 6 from J, leaving 14 bases between them. Germline V gene lookup returns CDR1 SGDLS and CDR2 YYNGEE. The CDR3 sequence is 14 residues long. CDR3 residues: CASSVGRTSAEAFF. CDR3 bases: TGTGCCAGCAGCGTTGGCCGGACTTCGGCTGAAGCTTTCTTT.

This chain uses TRBV27 with TRBJ2-5; 7 bases fit TRBD1. This CDR3 region has 14 residues. Per germline, CDR1 MNHEY and CDR2 SMNVEV (reference sequence). Losses at the gene ends were 3 bases for V and 2 bases for J; bases not matched to a gene: 3. The chain's CDR3 is CASSLTGLQETQYF. Written as DNA, the CDR3 is TGTGCCAGCAGTTTGACAGGGCTTCAAGAGACCCAGTACTTC.

The CDR3 protein is CASSYDRGRVYNEQFF. The CDR3 DNA is TGTGCCAGCAGTTATGACCGGGGCAGGGTCTACAATGAGCAGTTCTTC. This chain uses TRBV6-6 with TRBJ2-1; D is possibly TRBD1 or TRBD2 (5 bases each). V gave up 3 bases and J gave up 3 bases, with 15 bases separating them. The germline V gene has CDR1 MNHNY and CDR2 SVGAGI (reference sequence). CDR3 size: 16 residues.

This chain links TRBV13 with TRBJ1-1; D is ambiguous. The length of the CDR3 is 14 residues. Trimming stripped 0 bases from V and 3 bases from J, with 8 bases between. Germline CDR1 is PRHDT and CDR2 is FYEKMQ (reference sequence). The CDR3 sequence is CASSLGGMYTEAFF. The CDR3 DNA is TGTGCCAGCAGCTTAGGCGGGATGTACACTGAAGCTTTCTTT.

This chain connects TRBV6-1 to TRBJ2-1; possibly TRBD2 for D (6 bases). The CDR3 consists of 13 residues. Trimming removed 5 bases at V and 8 bases at J, with 13 bases between. CDR1 and CDR2 (germline): MNHNS, SASEGT. CDR3 sequence: CASSSGGTDEQFF. CDR3 nucleotide sequence: TGTGCCAGCAGTTCGGGCGGGACCGATGAGCAGTTCTTC.

The chain joins TRBV7-9 to TRBJ1-2; D perhaps matches TRBD1 (5 bases). The germline V gene encodes CDR1 SEHNR and CDR2 FQNEAQ (reference sequence). V was clipped by 4 bases and J by 1 base, with 10 bases between them. The CDR3 is made up of 14 amino acids. The CDR3 DNA reads as TGTGCCAGCAGCTGGGGGGTGGATAACTATGGCTACACCTTC. Its translation is CASSWGVDNYGYTF.

J is TRBJ2-7 and V is TRBV11-2; no clear D gene. In germline, CDR1 is SGHAT, CDR2 FQNNGV. The CDR3 spans 13 residues. The germline V and J ends were trimmed by 5 bases and 4 bases, with 12 bases remaining between them. The CDR3 DNA reads as TGTGCCAGCAGCCCCTCGGACCGGTACGAGCAGTACTTC. Residues: CASSPSDRYEQYF. Filled out from reference TRBV11-2 and TRBJ2-7, the complete variable domain reads EAGVAQSPRYKIIEKRQSVAFWCNPISGHATLYWYQQILGQGPKLLIQFQNNGVVDDSQLPKDRFSAERLKGVDSTLKIQPAKLEDSAVYLCASSPSDRYEQYFGPGTRLTVT.

The chain joins TRBV6-6 to TRBJ1-1; no firm D call. V lost 8 bases, J lost 4 bases, and 5 bases lay in between. Per the germline V gene, CDR1 is MNHNY and CDR2 is SVGAGI (reference sequence). The CDR3 totals 10 residues. DNA of the CDR3: TGTGCCAGCTCTGTCACTGAAGCTTTCTTT. Amino acid sequence: CASSVTEAFF.

The rearrangement uses TRBV19 and TRBJ2-2; D possibly uses TRBD1 or TRBD2 (5 bases each). The germline V and J ends were trimmed by 1 base and 6 bases, with 12 bases remaining between them. CDR3 size: 15 residues. The germline V gene has CDR1 LNHDA and CDR2 SQIVND (reference sequence). CDR3 DNA sequence: TGTGCCAGTAGTATAGTCTGGGGGACCCCCGGGGAGCTGTTTTTT. Encoded protein: CASSIVWGTPGELFF.

The table lists this clone with a count of one. V gene TRBV6-5 combines with J gene TRBJ2-1; 10 nucleotides line up with TRBD2. Unmatched junction bases numbered 5, after V lost 6 bases and J lost 3 bases. CDR1 is MNHEY and CDR2 is SVGAGI in the germline V gene. The CDR3 spans 15 residues. The CDR3 protein is CASRQAGGVYNEQFF. CDR3 in DNA: TGTGCCAGCAGGCAAGCGGGGGGGGTCTACAATGAGCAGTTCTTC.

The V call is TRBV5-1, the J call TRBJ2-7; the match to TRBD1 covers 8 bases. After removal of 4 bases from V and 6 bases from J, the junction contained 9 bases not matched to a gene. In germline, CDR1 is SGHRS, CDR2 YFSETQ. This CDR3 comprises 14 residues. CDR3: CASSEGQGTREQYF. DNA for the CDR3: TGCGCCAGCAGCGAAGGACAGGGAACCCGCGAGCAGTACTTC. Drawing the rest from reference TRBV5-1 and TRBJ2-7, the complete variable domain is KAGVTQTPRYLIKTRGQQVTLSCSPISGHRSVSWYQQTPGQGLQFLFEYFSETQRNKGNFPGRFSGRQFSNSRSEMNVSTLELGDSALYLCASSEGQGTREQYFGPGTRLTVT.

The rearrangement uses TRBV11-2 and TRBJ2-7; D is undetermined. Trimming left V 1 base short and J 1 base short, with 11 bases between. Germline V gene sequence: CDR1 SGHAT, CDR2 FQNNGV. The CDR3 consists of 15 residues. The CDR3 loop reads CASSLGTDPSYEQYF. CDR3 DNA sequence: TGTGCCAGCAGCTTAGGGACCGACCCTTCCTACGAGCAGTACTTC.

This chain links TRBV10-2 with TRBJ2-7; D unclear. The V end was cut by 2 bases, the J end by 2 bases, with 4 bases between. This CDR3 has 12 amino acids. Germline V gives CDR1 WSHSY, CDR2 SAAADI. The CDR3 loop is CASSEAAYEQYF. CDR3 bases: TGCGCCAGCAGTGAGGCCGCCTACGAGCAGTACTTC.

The chain recombines TRBV6-1 with TRBJ2-1, with 11 bases aligning to TRBD1. The CDR3 has 15 residues. V trimming: 3 bases; J trimming: 2 bases; junction bases outside the gene matches: 0. Germline assignment: CDR1 MNHNS and CDR2 SASEGT. CDR3 in amino acids: CASSEGQGAYNEQFF. The CDR3 DNA reads TGTGCCAGCAGTGAGGGACAGGGGGCCTACAATGAGCAGTTCTTC.

This chain uses TRBV4-1 with TRBJ2-2, with unresolved D. The CDR3 spans 16 residues. Germline loops: CDR1 MGHRA, CDR2 YSYEKL. The ends were cut back, 0 bases at V and 7 bases at J, with 15 bases in the middle. CDR3 amino acids: CASSQDLAPFGGELFF. The DNA for the CDR3 is TGCGCCAGCAGCCAAGATTTGGCCCCGTTCGGCGGGGAGCTGTTTTTT.

The chain recombines TRBV2 with TRBJ2-5; 7 nucleotides agree with TRBD2. V shed 3 bases, J shed 0 bases, and the junction held 19 bases outside the gene matches. CDR3 size: 20 residues. Germline V gives CDR1 SNHLY, CDR2 FYNNEI. The CDR3 reads CASSDWMSRGTISNQETQYF. The CDR3 nucleotides read TGTGCCAGCAGTGATTGGATGTCGAGAGGGACTATAAGTAACCAAGAGACCCAGTACTTC.